The source of this T cell receptor beta chain is a study of cytomegalovirus exposure and HLA in healthy donors. The study, taken as a whole, reports: TCR clusters originating in the first cohort tended to co-occur in the 110 or so validation repertoires, according to a later analysis. The listing of 160 or so TCR beta chains classed them as cytomegalovirus-associated.

Trimming at V came to 4 bases and at J to 8 bases, leaving 10 bases not matched to a gene. This CDR3 region has 15 residues. Germline-derived CDR1 and CDR2 are SGHAT and FQNNGV. Assay: immunoSEQ multiplex PCR; the TCRdb copy retains only in-frame clones and omits some. The sample has 130,000 to 150,000 clones; roughly 88% are singletons. On this clone: Its matching antigen is unknown.

J is TRBJ2-1 and V is TRBV11-2; 8 nucleotides align to TRBD2. This TCR was sampled from a woman aged 18-29 years in good health and CMV-seropositive. The sequencing input was PBMCs. The CDR3 reads CASSWGSGRRDEQFF. The CDR3 DNA follows: TGTGCCAGCAGCTGGGGGAGCGGGAGAAGGGATGAGCAGTTCTTC.